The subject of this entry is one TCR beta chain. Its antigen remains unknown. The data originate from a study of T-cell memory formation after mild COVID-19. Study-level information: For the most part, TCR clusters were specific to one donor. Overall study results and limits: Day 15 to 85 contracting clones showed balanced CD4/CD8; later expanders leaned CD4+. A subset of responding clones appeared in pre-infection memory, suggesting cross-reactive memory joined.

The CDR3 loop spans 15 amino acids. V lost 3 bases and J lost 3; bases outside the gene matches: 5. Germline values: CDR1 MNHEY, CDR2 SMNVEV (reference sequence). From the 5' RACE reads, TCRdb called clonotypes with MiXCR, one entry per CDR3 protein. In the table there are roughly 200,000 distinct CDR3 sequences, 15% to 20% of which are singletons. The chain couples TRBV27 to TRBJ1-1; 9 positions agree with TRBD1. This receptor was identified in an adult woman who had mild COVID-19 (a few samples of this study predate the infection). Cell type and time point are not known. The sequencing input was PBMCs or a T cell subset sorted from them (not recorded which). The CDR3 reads CASSLGQGGHTEAFF. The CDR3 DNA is TGTGCCAGCAGTTTGGGACAGGGTGGGCACACTGAAGCTTTCTTT.